This section outlines one T cell receptor (beta chain) sequence together with its context. Germline lookup yields CDR1 LGHNA and CDR2 YNFKEQ. Between the trimmed V and J ends, which lost 4 bases and 5 bases, there was a span of 17 bases. The CDR3 is 15 residues long. In the original analysis: How many nucleated cells were present was estimated from reference gene primer amplification. Sequencing was performed with immunoSEQ multiplex PCR; in TCRdb, only in-frame clones are kept and a portion is missing. The V and J calls and clone size come from that table; D and trimming were worked out from the DNA. The sample consists of a few hundred thousand clones, about 87% of them appearing once. These data come from a study of blood T cell repertoires in COVID-19. Overall study: In Cohort 3, a recovered donor had either two negative PCRs, clearance, or symptom resolution.

The cohort comprised adults aged roughly 18 to 90 years residing in 20 to 30 US areas. Allocation to cohorts depended on clinical history reported by the participants. J is TRBJ1-2 and V is TRBV4-2; D perhaps matches TRBD1 (5 bases). The clonotype originates from a man aged 40-49 years in a cohort exposed to, infected with or recovered from COVID-19 (not recorded which). Sequencing was carried out using PBMCs or T cells enriched from blood (not recorded which). In DNA form, the CDR3 reads TGTGCCAGCAGCCCGACTGGGGGGGACGGGTATGGCTACACCTTC. Translating gives CASSPTGGDGYGYTF.